This T cell receptor beta chain was captured by sequencing in a study of blood T cell repertoires in COVID-19. Study-level background: COVID-19 samples, acute and convalescent, were from the United States, Italy and Spain. Sample material is recorded as cDNA or gDNA derived from T cells, B-cell-depleted T cells, or PBMCs.

The CDR3 is 16 residues long. Trimming left V 5 bases short and J 11 bases short, with 28 bases between. Germline V gene sequence: CDR1 SGHDT, CDR2 YYEEEE. Some clones are missing from TCRdb's copy, which holds only in-frame ones; the method was immunoSEQ multiplex PCR. Altogether some 320,000 clones are present, around nine tenths being singletons, with the ten largest covering around 2.7%. Donors were grouped by their self-reported clinical history. This chain uses TRBV5-6 with TRBJ1-1; no definite D call. The clonotype was recovered from a man between 60 and 75 years old who had recovered from COVID-19. The sequenced material came from PBMCs or T cells enriched from blood (not recorded which). CDR3 sequence: CASSPKSSWERLGAFF. The CDR3 DNA follows: TGTGCCAGCAGTCCGAAGTCCTCATGGGAGAGGCTGGGCGCTTTCTTT.